This T cell receptor (beta chain) was observed in a study of lymphopenia after photon versus proton radiotherapy (dated by TCRdb to the late 2010s). Study-level background: In patients with gastrointestinal tumors who developed high-grade lymphopenia, the study compared the immunological effects of photon radiation therapy with those of proton radiation therapy. The goal of the study was to characterize the differences between the two radiation modalities in how they affect the immune system. The cohort comprised 20 patients with gastrointestinal tumors who received either photon or proton therapy and then developed lymphopenia. Findings and caveats that apply to the study as a whole: During treatment, patients who received photon therapy lost naive T cells and TCR diversity and gained effector/memory populations, whereas patients who received proton therapy remained relatively stable. Across the cohort, an inverse correlation was found between a larger post-nadir drop in TCR diversity and overall survival time among patients who died. After the lymphocyte count nadir, repertoires from photon-treated patients showed oligoclonal expansion, particularly of CD8+ Temra cells, and this expansion drove the decline in diversity. The survival association was assessed only in patients who died, and better survival with proton therapy was presented by the authors as a possibility rather than a demonstrated result.

Turning to this clone: Its antigen target is currently unknown. No base quality information exists; no much larger clone differs at one position.

V gives up 0 bases and J gives up 2 bases, and the segment between their germline ends measures 19 bases. Taken from cysteine to phenylalanine, the CDR3 has 18 residues. CDR3 DNA is the only sequence kept; it has 54 bases, read in frame from the first base. From a lookup of the germline V gene, CDR1 and CDR2 are MGHRA and YSYEKL. The library relied on the immunoSEQ multiplex PCR assay. Alongside multiparametric flow cytometry, deep sequencing of rearranged TCR beta loci was used to profile the T cell repertoires. TCRdb carries this immuneACCESS record with in-frame sequences only. Its versions omit some clonotypes, under half of them owing to an unresolved V gene in the studies checked, with the rest unexplained. The sample table records over 25,000 clones; around 90% of these occur just once. The top ten clonotypes cover 0.65% to 0.85% of the sample.

The chain is encoded by TRBV4-1 joined to TRBJ1-1, and possibly TRBD1, on 5 matching bases. The TCR comes from a woman in her 50s with cholangiocarcinoma. The material was peripheral blood, obtained from a patient treated with photon-based radiotherapy. The CDR3 here reads CASSQDCFGCRVNTEAFF. Read as DNA, the sequence is TGCGCCAGCAGCCAAGATTGTTTTGGGTGCAGGGTAAACACTGAAGCTTTCTTT.